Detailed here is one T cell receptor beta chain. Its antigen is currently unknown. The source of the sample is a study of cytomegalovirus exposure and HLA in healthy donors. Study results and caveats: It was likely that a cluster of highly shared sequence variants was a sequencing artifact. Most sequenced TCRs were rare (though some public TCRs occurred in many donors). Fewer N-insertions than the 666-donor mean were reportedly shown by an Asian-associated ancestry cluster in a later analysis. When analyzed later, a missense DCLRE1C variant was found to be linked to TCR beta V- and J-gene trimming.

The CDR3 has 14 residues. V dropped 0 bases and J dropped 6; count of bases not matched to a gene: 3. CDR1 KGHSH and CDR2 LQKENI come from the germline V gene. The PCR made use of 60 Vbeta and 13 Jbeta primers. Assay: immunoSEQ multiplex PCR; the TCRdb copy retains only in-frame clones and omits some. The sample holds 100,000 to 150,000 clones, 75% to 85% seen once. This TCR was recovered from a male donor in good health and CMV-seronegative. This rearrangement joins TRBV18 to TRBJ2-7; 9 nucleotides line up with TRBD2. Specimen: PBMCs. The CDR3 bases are TGTGCCAGCTCACCACCGACACTAGCGGGCGAGCAGTACTTC. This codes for CASSPPTLAGEQYF.